This record concerns one T cell receptor beta chain sequence. Its antigen is not known. The CDR3 has 11 residues. Trimming removed 3 bases at V and 5 bases at J, with 8 bases between. Germline V gene sequence: CDR1 DFQATT, CDR2 SNEGSKA (reference sequence). The sample is drawn from a study of cytomegalovirus exposure and HLA in healthy donors. Study background: From donors who were HLA-typed, an early data release held 80 million to 95 million unique TCRs.

The study ran its PCR with 60 Vbeta and 13 Jbeta primers. The assay was immunoSEQ multiplex PCR, and TCRdb's table has in-frame clones only and misses some. The sample lists 120,000 or so clones, approximately 72% seen once, with about 1.5% in the top ten. Study-level results: Segments of the TCR beta V type were, in most cases, productive about 90% or about 30% of the time in an earlier analysis.

The chain couples TRBV20-1 to TRBJ2-7; D not certain. This clonotype was sampled from a man aged 18 to 35 in good health and CMV-seronegative. The sequenced material came from PBMCs. The CDR3: CSARARDEQYF. Here the CDR3 DNA reads TGCAGTGCTAGGGCTCGTGACGAGCAGTACTTC.